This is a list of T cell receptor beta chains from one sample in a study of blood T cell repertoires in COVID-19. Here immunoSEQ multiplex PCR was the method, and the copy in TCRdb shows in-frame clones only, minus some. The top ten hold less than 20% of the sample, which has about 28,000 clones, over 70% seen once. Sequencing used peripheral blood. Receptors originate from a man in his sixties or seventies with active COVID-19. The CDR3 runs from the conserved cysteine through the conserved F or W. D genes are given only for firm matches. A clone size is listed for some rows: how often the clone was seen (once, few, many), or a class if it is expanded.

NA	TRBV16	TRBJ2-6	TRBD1	TGTGCCAGCAGCGGAGGGACAGGGGGCAATGGTGGGGCCAACGTCCTGACTTTC	CASSGGTGGNGGANVLTF
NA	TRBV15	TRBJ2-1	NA	TGTGCCACCAGCAGAGATCGGACTAACTCCTACAATGAGCAGTTCTTC	CATSRDRTNSYNEQFF
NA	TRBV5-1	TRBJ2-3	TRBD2	TGCGCCAGCAGCTTGGCCGATTTTATAGGACTAGCGGGCACAGATACGCAGTATTTT	CASSLADFIGLAGTDTQYF
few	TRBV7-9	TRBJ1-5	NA	TGTGCCAGCAGCCTATTCCAAGGGGCCGGGAATCAGCCCCAGCATTTT	CASSLFQGAGNQPQHF
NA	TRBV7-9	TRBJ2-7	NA	TGTGCCAGCAGCTTATGGCAGGGGAGGGTGAGCTCCTACGAGCAGTACTTC	CASSLWQGRVSSYEQYF
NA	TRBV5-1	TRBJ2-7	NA	TGCGCCAGCAGCTTGGTGGGGGCGGCCTACGAGCAGTACTTC	CASSLVGAAYEQYF
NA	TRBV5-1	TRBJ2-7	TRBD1	TGCGCCAGCAGCTTGGACAGGGGGAGCGACGAGCAGTACTTC	CASSLDRGSDEQYF
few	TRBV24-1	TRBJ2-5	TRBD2	TGTGCCACCAGTGATTTTTCGGGACTAGCGGGGGGCCCAGAGACCCAGTACTTC	CATSDFSGLAGGPETQYF
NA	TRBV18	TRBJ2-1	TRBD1	TGTGCCAGCTCACCACCGAGACAGGGAACACTAAATTATATAAACAATGAGCAGTTCTTC	CASSPPRQGTLNYINNEQFF
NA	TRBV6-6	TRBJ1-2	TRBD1	TGTGCCAGCAGTTATCGTGGGACAGAAGATGGCTACACCTTC	CASSYRGTEDGYTF
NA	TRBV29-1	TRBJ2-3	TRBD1	TGCAGCGTTGCCGCAGGGGGCCCATCAGATACGCAGTATTTT	CSVAAGGPSDTQYF
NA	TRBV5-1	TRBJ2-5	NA	TGCGCCAGTTCCGTGGGGGGAGAGACCCAGTACTTC	CASSVGGETQYF
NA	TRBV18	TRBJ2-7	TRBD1	TGTGCCAGCTCACCGAGGGGGACAGGGGGTTCCTACGAGCAGTACTTC	CASSPRGTGGSYEQYF
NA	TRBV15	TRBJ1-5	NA	TGTGCCACCAGCAGAGATGTGTCGCAGGGGCAGCCCCAGCATTTT	CATSRDVSQGQPQHF
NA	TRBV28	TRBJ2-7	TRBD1	TGTGCCAGCAGATACTCCACGCCGGGACAGGGCGAGCAGTACTTC	CASRYSTPGQGEQYF
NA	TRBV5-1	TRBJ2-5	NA	TGCGCCAGCAGCTTGGGAGAAGAGACCCAGTACTTC	CASSLGEETQYF
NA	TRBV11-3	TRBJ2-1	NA	TGTGCCAGCAGCTTCCAGGAGGTCTCCTACAATGAGCAGTTCTTC	CASSFQEVSYNEQFF
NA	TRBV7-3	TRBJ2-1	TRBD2	TGTGCCAGCAGCTTTTTAGCGGGGGCCTACAATGAGCAGTTCTTC	CASSFLAGAYNEQFF
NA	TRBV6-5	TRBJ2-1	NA	TGTGCCAGCAGTTACCGGCGGAATGAGCAGTTCTTC	CASSYRRNEQFF
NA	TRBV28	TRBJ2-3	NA	TGTGCCAGCAGTTTATCGGGGGTCGATACGCAGTATTTT	CASSLSGVDTQYF
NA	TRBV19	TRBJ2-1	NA	TGTGCCAGTAGTATAGGGACGGGGGGCCACAATGAGCAGTTCTTC	CASSIGTGGHNEQFF
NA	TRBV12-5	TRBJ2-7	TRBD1	TGTGCTAGTGGTTTGGTCCTCGGGACAGGAATTTACGAGCAGTACTTC	CASGLVLGTGIYEQYF
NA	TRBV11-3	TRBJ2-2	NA	TGTGCCAGCAGCTTAGACCCCACTTCAACCGGGGAGCTGTTTTTT	CASSLDPTSTGELFF
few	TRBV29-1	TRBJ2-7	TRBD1	TGCAGCGCAACGACAGGGCCCTCCTACGAGCAGTACTTC	CSATTGPSYEQYF
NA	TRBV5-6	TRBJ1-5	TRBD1	TGTGCCAGCAGCTACGGGACAGTGAATCAGCCCCAGCATTTT	CASSYGTVNQPQHF